This entry features one TCR beta chain sequence. Trimming took 7 bases from V and 0 from J, leaving 15 bases between them. This CDR3 is 15 amino acids long. Germline V gene sequence: CDR1 LNHDA, CDR2 SQIVND (reference sequence). The data were produced by immunoSEQ multiplex PCR, yet TCRdb's version contains in-frame clones alone and is incomplete. The sample has 90,000 to 150,000 clones, 86% seen once. The data were taken from a study of T cell responses to AZD1222 COVID-19 vaccine. The receptor comes from an adult who received the AZD1222 COVID-19 vaccine. This chain joins TRBV19 and TRBJ1-2; the D gene is possibly TRBD1 (5 bases). The sequencing here drew on peripheral blood, taken 28 days after the second AZD1222 dose. Here the CDR3 reads CASTPQGPANYGYTF. The CDR3 nucleotides read TGTGCCAGTACCCCCCAGGGACCCGCTAACTATGGCTACACCTTC.